The clone carrying this TCR beta chain has a count of ten or more. The data stem from a study of neurological immune-mediated disorders. Via MiXCR, TCRdb re-called the 5' RACE reads, giving one row per CDR3 protein. The data show approximately 28,000 distinct CDR3 sequences, 10% to 15% seen once. Germline V gives CDR1 DFQATT, CDR2 SNEGSKA (reference sequence). The CDR3 length is 15 residues. Time point reported: technical triplicate 2. Sorted libraries were made with approximately 920,000 CD4+ or CD8+ T cells. This TCR came from a female donor with HTLV-1-associated myelopathy (HAM/TSP). Sequenced input: CD4+ T cells from blood. V is TRBV20-1 and J is TRBJ2-7; 9 bases match TRBD2. The CDR3 sequence: CLDPKERGALYEQYF. The CDR3 DNA reads as TGCTTAGACCCGAAGGAGCGGGGGGCCCTCTACGAGCAGTACTTC.